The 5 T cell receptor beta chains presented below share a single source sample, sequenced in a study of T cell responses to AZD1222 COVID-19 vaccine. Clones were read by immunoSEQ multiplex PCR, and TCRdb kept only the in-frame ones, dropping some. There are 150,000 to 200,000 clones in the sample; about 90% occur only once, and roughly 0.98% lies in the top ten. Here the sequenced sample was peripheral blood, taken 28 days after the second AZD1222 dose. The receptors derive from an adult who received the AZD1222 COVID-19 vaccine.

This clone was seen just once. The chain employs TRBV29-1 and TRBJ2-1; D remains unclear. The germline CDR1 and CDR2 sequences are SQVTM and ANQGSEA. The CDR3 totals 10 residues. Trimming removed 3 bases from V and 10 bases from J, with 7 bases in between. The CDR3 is CSVDGREQFF. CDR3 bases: TGCAGCGTTGACGGACGGGAGCAGTTCTTC.

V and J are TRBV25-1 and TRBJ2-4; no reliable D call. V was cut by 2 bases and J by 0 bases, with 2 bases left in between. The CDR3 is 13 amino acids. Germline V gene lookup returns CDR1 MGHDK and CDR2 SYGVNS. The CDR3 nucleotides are TGTGCCAGCAGTGAACTAGCCAAAAACATTCAGTACTTC. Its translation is CASSELAKNIQYF.

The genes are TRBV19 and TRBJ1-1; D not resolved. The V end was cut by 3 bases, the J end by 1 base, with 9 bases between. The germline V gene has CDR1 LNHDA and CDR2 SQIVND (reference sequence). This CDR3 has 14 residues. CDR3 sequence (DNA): TGTGCCAGTAGTATCTCTAATACGAACACTGAAGCTTTCTTT. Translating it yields CASSISNTNTEAFF.

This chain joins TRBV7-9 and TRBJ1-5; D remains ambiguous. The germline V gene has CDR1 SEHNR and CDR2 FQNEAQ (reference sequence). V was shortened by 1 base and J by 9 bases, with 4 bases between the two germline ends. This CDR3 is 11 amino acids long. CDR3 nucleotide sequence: TGTGCCAGCAGCTTAGAAGGGCCCCAGCATTTT. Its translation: CASSLEGPQHF. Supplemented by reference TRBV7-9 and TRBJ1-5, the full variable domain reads DTGVSQNPRHKITKRGQNVTFRCDPISEHNRLYWYRQTLGQGPEFLTYFQNEAQLEKSRLLSDRFSAERPKGSFSTLEIQRTEQGDSAMYLCASSLEGPQHFGDGTRLSIL.

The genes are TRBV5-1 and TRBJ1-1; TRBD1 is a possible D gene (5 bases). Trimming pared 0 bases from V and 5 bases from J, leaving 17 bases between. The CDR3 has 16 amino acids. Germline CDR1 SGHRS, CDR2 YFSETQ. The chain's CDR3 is CASSLVPQGGLTEAFF. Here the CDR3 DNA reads TGCGCCAGCAGCTTGGTACCCCAGGGAGGTTTGACTGAAGCTTTCTTT.